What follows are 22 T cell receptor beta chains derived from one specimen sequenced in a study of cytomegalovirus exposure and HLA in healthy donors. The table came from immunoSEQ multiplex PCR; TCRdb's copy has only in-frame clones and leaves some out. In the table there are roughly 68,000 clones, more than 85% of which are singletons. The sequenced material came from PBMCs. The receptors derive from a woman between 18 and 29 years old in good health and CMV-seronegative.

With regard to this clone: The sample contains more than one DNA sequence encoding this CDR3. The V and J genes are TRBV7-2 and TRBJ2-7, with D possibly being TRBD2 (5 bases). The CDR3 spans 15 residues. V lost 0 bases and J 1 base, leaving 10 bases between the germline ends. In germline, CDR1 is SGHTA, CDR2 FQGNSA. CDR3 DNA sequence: TGTGCCAGCAGCTTAGCGGCAGGAGGTTCCTACGAGCAGTACTTC. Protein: CASSLAAGGSYEQYF.

In nucleotides, the CDR3 is TGTGCCAGCAGCCCCCCGGGACACGTCCTAAACGAGCAGTACTTC. Translating it yields CASSPPGHVLNEQYF. V is TRBV5-4 and J is TRBJ2-7, with TRBD1 as a possible D gene (6 bases). This CDR3 spans 15 amino acids. Germline V gene sequence: CDR1 SGHNT, CDR2 YYREEE (reference sequence). Trimming stripped 4 bases from V and 5 bases from J, with 19 bases between.

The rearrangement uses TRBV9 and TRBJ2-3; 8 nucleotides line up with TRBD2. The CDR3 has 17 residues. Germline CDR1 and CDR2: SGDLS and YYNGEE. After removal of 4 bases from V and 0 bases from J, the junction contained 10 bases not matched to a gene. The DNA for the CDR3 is TGTGCCAGCAGCCCCCCCTGGGCTAGCGGGAGCACAGATACGCAGTATTTT. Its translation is CASSPPWASGSTDTQYF.

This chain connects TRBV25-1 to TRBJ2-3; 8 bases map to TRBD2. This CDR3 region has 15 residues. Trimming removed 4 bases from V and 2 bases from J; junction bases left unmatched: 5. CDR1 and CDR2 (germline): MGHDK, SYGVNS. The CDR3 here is CASSGLASTTDTQYF. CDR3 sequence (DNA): TGTGCCAGCAGTGGACTAGCGTCAACCACAGATACGCAGTATTTT. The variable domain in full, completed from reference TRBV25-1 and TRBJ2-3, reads EADIYQTPRYLVIGTGKKITLECSQTMGHDKMYWYQQDPGMELHLIHYSYGVNSTEKGDLSSESTVSRIRTEHFPLTLESARPSHTSQYLCASSGLASTTDTQYFGPGTRLTVL.

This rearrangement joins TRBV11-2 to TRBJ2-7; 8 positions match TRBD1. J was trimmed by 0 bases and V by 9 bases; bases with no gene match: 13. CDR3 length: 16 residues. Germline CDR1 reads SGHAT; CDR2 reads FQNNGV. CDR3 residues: CASSRGLRSSSYEQYF. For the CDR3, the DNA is TGTGCCAGTTCCAGGGGGCTCCGATCCAGCTCCTACGAGCAGTACTTC.

CDR3 sequence (DNA): TGCGCCAGCAGCCAAGGGACATGGAATGGCTACACCTTC. Amino acids: CASSQGTWNGYTF. The gene calls are TRBV4-3 and TRBJ1-2, with D perhaps TRBD1 (5 bases). The ends were cut back, 1 base at V and 6 bases at J, with 9 bases in the middle. Germline CDR1 and CDR2: LGHNA and YSLEER. The CDR3 is 13 residues long.

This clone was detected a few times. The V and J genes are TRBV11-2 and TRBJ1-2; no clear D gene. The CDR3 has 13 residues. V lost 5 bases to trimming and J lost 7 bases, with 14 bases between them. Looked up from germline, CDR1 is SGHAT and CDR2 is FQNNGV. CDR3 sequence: CASSVGRRSGYTF. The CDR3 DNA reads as TGTGCCAGCAGCGTAGGGAGAAGGAGTGGCTACACCTTC.

CDR3 in amino acids: CAWTQTDMNTEAFF. The CDR3 region has the DNA TGTGCCTGGACCCAGACAGATATGAACACTGAAGCTTTCTTT. This chain uses TRBV30 with TRBJ1-1; D might be TRBD1 (5 bases). The V gene lost 4 bases and the J gene lost 0 bases, with 12 bases spanning the gap. The CDR3 length is 14 residues. The germline gives CDR1 GTSNPN, CDR2 SVGIG (reference sequence).

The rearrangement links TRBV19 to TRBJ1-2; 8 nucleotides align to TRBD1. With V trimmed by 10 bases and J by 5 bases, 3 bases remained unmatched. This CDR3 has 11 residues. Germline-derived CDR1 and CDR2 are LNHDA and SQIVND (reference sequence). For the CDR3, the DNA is TGTGCCATATGGACAGGGTATGGCTACACCTTC. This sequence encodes CAIWTGYGYTF. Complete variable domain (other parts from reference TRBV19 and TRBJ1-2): DGGITQSPKYLFRKEGQNVTLSCEQNLNHDAMYWYRQDPGQGLRLIYYSQIVNDFQKGDIAEGYSVSREKKESFPLTVTSAQKNPTAFYLCAIWTGYGYTFGSGTRLTVV.

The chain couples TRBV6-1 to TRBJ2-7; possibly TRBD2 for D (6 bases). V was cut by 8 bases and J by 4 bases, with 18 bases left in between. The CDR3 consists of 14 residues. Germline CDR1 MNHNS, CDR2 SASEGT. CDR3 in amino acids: CASSELDGTYEQYF. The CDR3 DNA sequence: TGTGCCAGCTCCGAGCTGGACGGGACTTACGAGCAGTACTTC.

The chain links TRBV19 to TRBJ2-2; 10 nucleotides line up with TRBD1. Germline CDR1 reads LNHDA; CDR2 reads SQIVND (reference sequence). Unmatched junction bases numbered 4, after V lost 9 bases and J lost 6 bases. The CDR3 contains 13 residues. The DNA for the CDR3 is TGTGCCAGCCGGGGGACAGGGGCCGGGGAGCTGTTTTTT. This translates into CASRGTGAGELFF.

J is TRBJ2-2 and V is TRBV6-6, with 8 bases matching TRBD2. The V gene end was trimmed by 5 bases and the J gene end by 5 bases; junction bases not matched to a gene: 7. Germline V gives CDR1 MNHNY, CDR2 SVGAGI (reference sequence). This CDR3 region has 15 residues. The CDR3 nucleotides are TGTGCCAGCAGTCGGAGCGGGAGTGATACCGGGGAGCTGTTTTTT. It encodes CASSRSGSDTGELFF.

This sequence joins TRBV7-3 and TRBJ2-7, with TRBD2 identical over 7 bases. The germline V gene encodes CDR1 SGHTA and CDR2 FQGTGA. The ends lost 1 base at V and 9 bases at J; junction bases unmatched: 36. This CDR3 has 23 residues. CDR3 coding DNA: TGTGCCAGCAGCTTAAAGTTGATCGGGAGCGGGGAGCTGATCCCCGGTTTTTATAGTTGGCAGTACTTC. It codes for CASSLKLIGSGELIPGFYSWQYF.

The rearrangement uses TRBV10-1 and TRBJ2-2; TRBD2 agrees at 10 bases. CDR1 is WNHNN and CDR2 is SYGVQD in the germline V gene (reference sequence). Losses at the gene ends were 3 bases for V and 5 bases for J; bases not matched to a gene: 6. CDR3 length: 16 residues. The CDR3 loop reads CASSDSKLAGTGELFF. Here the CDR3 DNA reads TGCGCCAGCAGTGACTCCAAACTAGCGGGAACCGGGGAGCTGTTTTTT.

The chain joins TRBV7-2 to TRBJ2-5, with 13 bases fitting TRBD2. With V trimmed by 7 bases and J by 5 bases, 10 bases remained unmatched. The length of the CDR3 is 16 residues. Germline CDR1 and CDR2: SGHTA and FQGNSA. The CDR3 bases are TGTGCCAGCACCAACCCTCGACTAGCGGGGGGTGAGACCCAGTACTTC. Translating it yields CASTNPRLAGGETQYF.

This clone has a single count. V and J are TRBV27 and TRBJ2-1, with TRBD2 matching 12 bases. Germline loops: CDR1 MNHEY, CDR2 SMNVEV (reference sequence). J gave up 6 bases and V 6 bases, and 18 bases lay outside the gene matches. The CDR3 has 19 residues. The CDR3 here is CASSTAVGRLAGVGNEQFF. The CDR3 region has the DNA TGTGCCAGCAGCACCGCTGTAGGGAGACTAGCGGGAGTAGGCAATGAGCAGTTCTTC.

The CDR3 sequence: CASREIGTSGFSYEQYF. The CDR3 DNA reads as TGTGCCAGCAGAGAGATCGGGACTAGCGGCTTCTCCTACGAGCAGTACTTC. This chain connects TRBV9 to TRBJ2-7; 11 nucleotides agree with TRBD2. CDR1 SGDLS and CDR2 YYNGEE come from the germline V gene. The junction had 10 bases not matched to a gene; V was cut back by 5 bases and J by 0 bases. The CDR3 runs to 17 residues.

The CDR3 reads CATTSMRTSGKETQYF. CDR3 coding DNA: TGTGCCACGACCAGTATGAGGACTAGCGGGAAGGAGACCCAGTACTTC. This chain uses TRBV19 with TRBJ2-5, with 12 bases that match TRBD2. This CDR3 contains 16 residues. Germline V CDR1 and CDR2: LNHDA, SQIVND (reference sequence). J was trimmed by 5 bases and V by 10 bases; bases with no gene match: 14.

The CDR3 here is CASSFGGANEKLFF. The CDR3 nucleotides read TGTGCCAGCAGTTTCGGGGGTGCAAATGAAAAACTGTTTTTT. This sequence joins TRBV28 and TRBJ1-4; tentative D call: TRBD1 (5 bases). The germline gives CDR1 MDHEN, CDR2 SYDVKM. Trimming left V 3 bases short and J 5 bases short, with 10 bases between. The length of the CDR3 is 14 residues.

For the CDR3, the DNA is TGTGCCAGCAGTACGCAGGTATACGAGCAGTACTTC. This codes for CASSTQVYEQYF. The V gene is TRBV28, the J gene TRBJ2-7; D is ambiguous. CDR3 length equals 12 residues. The germline V gene has CDR1 MDHEN and CDR2 SYDVKM. Trimming stripped 5 bases from V and 4 bases from J, with 9 bases between.

Here the CDR3 reads CASSLYGQGAGGNTIYF. The CDR3 nucleotides are TGTGCCAGCAGCTTATATGGACAGGGGGCTGGTGGAAACACCATATATTTT. The J gene is TRBJ1-3, the V gene TRBV7-2; 11 nucleotides agree with TRBD1. The CDR3 runs 17 residues. V shed 2 bases, J shed 3 bases, and the junction held 6 bases outside the gene matches. The V gene's germline CDR1 is SGHTA and CDR2 FQGNSA.

The DNA for the CDR3 is TGTGCCAGCAGCTTAAGCGGACCACCCAATTCACCCCTCCACTTT. Protein: CASSLSGPPNSPLHF. The gene calls are TRBV7-6 and TRBJ1-6; D is undetermined. The CDR3 consists of 15 residues. The germline V gene encodes CDR1 SGHVS and CDR2 FNYEAQ. The V end was cut by 2 bases, the J end by 7 bases, with 12 bases between.